This TCR beta chain emerged from a study of T cell responses to AZD1222 COVID-19 vaccine. The CDR3 extends over 15 amino acids. CDR1 and CDR2 from the germline V gene are SSHAT and FNYEAQ (reference sequence). In regard to this clone: Germline and junction disagree at one end, which may indicate a read error.

Clones were sequenced by immunoSEQ multiplex PCR, and TCRdb holds only the in-frame ones, with some missing. The data hold 160,000 or so clones, with about 90% observed a single time. Sequenced material: peripheral blood, taken 28 days after the second AZD1222 dose. This sequence joins TRBV7-7 and TRBJ2-5, with 9 bases aligning to TRBD2. The receptor's source is an adult who received the AZD1222 COVID-19 vaccine. The CDR3 sequence: CASSLLAGPQETQYF. The CDR3 coding sequence is TGTGCTAGCAGCTTGCTAGCGGGGCCCCAAGAGACCCAGTACTTC.